This TCR beta chain was observed in a study of molecular identifiers for immune sequencing clone quantification. In preparing bulk TCR libraries, previously described methods and listed TCR primers were used. TCRdb fed the PCR reads into MiXCR, producing one record per CDR3 protein. The table has 80,000 to 130,000 distinct CDR3 sequences, over 30% seen once. Points from the study as a whole: Underestimation of highly expanded clone sizes could arise where identical TCR molecules share a barcode.

The CDR3 consists of 13 residues. Germline lookup yields CDR1 MNHEY and CDR2 SMNVEV (reference sequence). A note on this clonotype: Its cognate antigen is unknown. Sequence at one end of the junction differs from germline and may be a read error.

The sequence came from a human donor in good health. Some libraries in this study had Jurkat cell RNA spiked in. The chain is built from TRBV27 and TRBJ2-7; D is unresolved. Sequenced sample: naive CD8+ T cells from blood, with Jurkat cell RNA spiked in. The subset denotes: FACS-sorted CD8+CD4-CCR7+CD45RA+ naive T cells. The CDR3 DNA is TGTGCCTGCAGTTTACGAGTTCGCTACGAGCAGTACTTC. This gives the protein CACSLRVRYEQYF.